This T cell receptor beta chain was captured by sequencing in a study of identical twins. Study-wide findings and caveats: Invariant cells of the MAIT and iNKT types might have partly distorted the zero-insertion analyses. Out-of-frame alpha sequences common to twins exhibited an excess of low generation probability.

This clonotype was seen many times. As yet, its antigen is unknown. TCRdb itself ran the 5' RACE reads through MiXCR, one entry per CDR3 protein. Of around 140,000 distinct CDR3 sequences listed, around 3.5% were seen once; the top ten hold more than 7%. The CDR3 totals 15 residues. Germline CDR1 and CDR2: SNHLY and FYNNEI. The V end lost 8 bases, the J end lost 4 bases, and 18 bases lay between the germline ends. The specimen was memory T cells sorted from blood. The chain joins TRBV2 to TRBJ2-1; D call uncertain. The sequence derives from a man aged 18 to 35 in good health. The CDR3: CASLKLQAAYNEQFF. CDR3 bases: TGTGCCAGCCTCAAACTCCAGGCCGCTTACAATGAGCAGTTCTTC.